This T cell receptor (beta chain) was found in a study of blood T cell repertoires in COVID-19. Whole-study context: PBMCs, B-cell-depleted T cells, or T cells provided the cDNA or gDNA that made up the material.

Germline V gene data show CDR1 as MNHEY and CDR2 as SVGAGI. The CDR3 length is 15 residues. V was pared by 5 bases and J by 0 bases, with 11 bases between. Sequenced by immunoSEQ multiplex PCR; TCRdb stores in-frame clones only, minus some. The profile covers fewer than 300,000 clones, with 84% appearing a single time and about 9.1% taken by the ten largest. This TCR came from a human donor in a cohort sampled during active COVID-19. Input material: peripheral blood. The chain recombines TRBV6-5 with TRBJ1-5; unclear D gene. The CDR3 reads CASSPGGYSNQPQHF. The CDR3 nucleotides are TGTGCCAGCAGTCCGGGAGGATATAGCAATCAGCCCCAGCATTTT.